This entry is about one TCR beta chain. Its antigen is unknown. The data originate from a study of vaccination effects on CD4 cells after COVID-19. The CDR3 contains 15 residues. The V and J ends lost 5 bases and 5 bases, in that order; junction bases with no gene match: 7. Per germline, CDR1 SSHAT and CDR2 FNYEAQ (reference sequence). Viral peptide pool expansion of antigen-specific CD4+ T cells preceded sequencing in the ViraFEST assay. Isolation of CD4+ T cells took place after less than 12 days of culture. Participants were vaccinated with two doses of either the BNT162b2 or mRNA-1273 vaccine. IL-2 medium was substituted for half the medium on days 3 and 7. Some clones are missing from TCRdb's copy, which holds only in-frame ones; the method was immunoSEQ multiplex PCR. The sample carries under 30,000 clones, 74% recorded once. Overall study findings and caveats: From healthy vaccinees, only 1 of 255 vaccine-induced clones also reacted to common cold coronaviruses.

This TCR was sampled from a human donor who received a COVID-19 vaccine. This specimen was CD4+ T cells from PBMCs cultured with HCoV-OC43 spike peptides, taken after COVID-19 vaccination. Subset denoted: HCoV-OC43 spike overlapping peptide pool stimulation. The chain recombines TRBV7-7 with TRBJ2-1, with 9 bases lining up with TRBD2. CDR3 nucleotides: TGTGCCAGCAGCCCCAAGGGACTAGCAAACAATGAGCAGTTCTTC. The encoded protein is CASSPKGLANNEQFF.